The rows below give T cell receptor beta chains drawn from one sample of a study of blood T cell repertoires in COVID-19. Data came from immunoSEQ multiplex PCR; TCRdb stores just in-frame clones and leaves some out. The repertoire holds 150,000 to 200,000 clones, with approximately 91% as singletons. What was sequenced was peripheral blood. These receptor sequences come from a man younger than 30 with acute or convalescent COVID-19. Both conserved end residues are part of each CDR3. Expanded clones get a size class; other rows say once, few or many, or leave the size out.

abundance,v_gene,CDR3aa
NA,TRBV27,CASSFGRGLAAEKLFF
NA,TRBV20-1,CSGGRGDTQYF
NA,TRBV11-2,CASSMGTGGLGNQPQHF
once,TRBV9,CASSQTGGDNSPLHF
once,TRBV5-6,CASSLSGGANEKLFF
few,TRBV6-2/TRBV6-3,CASSPLGGIPSYEQYF
NA,TRBV27,CASSSIGQGRKNTEAFF
few,TRBV10-1,CASSSGLASGSQQFF
NA,TRBV5-1,CASSSEGLAAQEQYF
once,TRBV3-1/TRBV3-2,CASSQDTAGWAFNYGYTF
NA,TRBV19,CASRPQGAWEQYF
NA,TRBV28,CASSATGIENTIYF
NA,TRBV6-6,CASKGGQVNEKLFF
NA,TRBV15,CATSRDSLNTEAFF
NA,TRBV6-6,CASTTLGGYTEAFF
NA,TRBV9,CASSVGLAGGLSYNEQFF
NA,TRBV28,CASSDGGSQPQHF
NA,TRBV5-1,CASSLGLAGAYEQYF
NA,TRBV6-1,CASSELQFGGSSSYEQYF
NA,TRBV27,CASSQQGNYGYTF
NA,TRBV6-6,CASRGMGQPRDQPQHF
NA,TRBV19,CASKGRTGIHQPQHF
NA,TRBV4-1,CASSQGTGAPRDGEKLFF
NA,TRBV5-6,CASSWGQGNSPLHF
NA,TRBV25-1,CASSVGTPINEQFF
NA,TRBV30,CAWSGQGMVETQYF
NA,TRBV6-5,CASLEAGGPYEQYF
NA,TRBV11-2,CASSLAGGVGYTF
NA,TRBV7-9,CASSLYIGTVNIQYF
NA,TRBV7-9,CASSSPGQDNQPQHF